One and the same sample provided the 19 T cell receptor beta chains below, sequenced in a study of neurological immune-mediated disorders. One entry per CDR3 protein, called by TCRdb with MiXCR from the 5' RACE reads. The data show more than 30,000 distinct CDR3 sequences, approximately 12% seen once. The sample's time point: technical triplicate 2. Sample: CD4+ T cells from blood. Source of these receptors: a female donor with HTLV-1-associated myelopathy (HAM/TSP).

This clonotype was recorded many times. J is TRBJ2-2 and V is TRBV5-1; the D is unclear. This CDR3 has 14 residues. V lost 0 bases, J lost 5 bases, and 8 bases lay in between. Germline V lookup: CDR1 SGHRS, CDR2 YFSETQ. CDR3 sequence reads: CASSLGLATGELFF. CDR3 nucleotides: TGCGCCAGCAGCTTGGGACTGGCTACCGGGGAGCTGTTTTTT.

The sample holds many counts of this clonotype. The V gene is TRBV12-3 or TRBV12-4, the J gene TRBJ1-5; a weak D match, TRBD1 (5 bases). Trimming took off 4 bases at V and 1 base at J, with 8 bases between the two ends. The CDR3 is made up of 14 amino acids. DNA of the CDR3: TGTGCCAGCAGTTCCCAGGGAAGCAATCAGCCCCAGCATTTT. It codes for CASSSQGSNQPQHF.

The CDR3 sequence: CASSSQDREAQYF. The CDR3 DNA reads TGTGCCAGCAGCTCACAAGACCGGGAGGCCCAGTACTTC. The chain uses TRBV7-2 and TRBJ2-5; TRBD2 matches at 7 bases. This CDR3 has 13 amino acids. With V trimmed by 4 bases and J by 9 bases, 8 bases remained unmatched. Germline-derived CDR1 and CDR2 are SGHTA and FQGNSA.

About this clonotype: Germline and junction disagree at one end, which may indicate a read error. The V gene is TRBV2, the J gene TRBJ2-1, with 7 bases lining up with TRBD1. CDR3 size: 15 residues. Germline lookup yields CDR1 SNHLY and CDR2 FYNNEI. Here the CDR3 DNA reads TGTACCAGCAGTGAACAGGGGCGGTGGGGCAATGAGCAGTTCTTC. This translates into CTSSEQGRWGNEQFF.

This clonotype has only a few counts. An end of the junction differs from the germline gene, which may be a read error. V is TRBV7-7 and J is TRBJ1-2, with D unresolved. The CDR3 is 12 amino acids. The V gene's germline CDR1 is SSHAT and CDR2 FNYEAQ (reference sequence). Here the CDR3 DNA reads TGTGCTAGCAGCTCCAGATACTATGGCTACACCTTC. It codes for CASSSRYYGYTF.

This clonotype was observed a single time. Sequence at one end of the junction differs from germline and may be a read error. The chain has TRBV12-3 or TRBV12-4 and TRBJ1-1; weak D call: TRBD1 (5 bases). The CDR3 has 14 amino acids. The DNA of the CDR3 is TGTTCCAGCAGGACCGTCGATGCCGGACATCGAGCTTTCTTT. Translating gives CSSRTVDAGHRAFF.

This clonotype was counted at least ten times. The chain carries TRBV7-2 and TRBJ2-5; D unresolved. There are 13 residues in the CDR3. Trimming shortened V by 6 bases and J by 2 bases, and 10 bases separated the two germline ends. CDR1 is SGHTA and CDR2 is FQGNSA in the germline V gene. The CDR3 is CASSQVSQETQYF. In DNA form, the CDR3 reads TGTGCCAGCAGTCAAGTTTCGCAAGAGACCCAGTACTTC.

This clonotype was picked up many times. This chain's CDR3 is CASGRGVDTEAFF. The CDR3 bases are TGTGCTAGTGGCCGGGGGGTGGACACTGAAGCTTTCTTT. This sequence joins TRBV12-5 and TRBJ1-1; D possibly corresponds to TRBD1 (5 bases). The CDR3 consists of 13 residues. Germline values: CDR1 LGHNT, CDR2 FRNRAP. The V and J ends lost 6 bases and 3 bases respectively, with 11 bases between them. The variable domain in full, completed from reference TRBV12-5 and TRBJ1-1, reads DARVTQTPRHKVTEMGQEVTMRCQPILGHNTVFWYRQTMMQGLELLAYFRNRAPLDDSGMPKDRFSAEMPDATLATLKIQPSEPRDSAVYFCASGRGVDTEAFFGQGTRLTVV.

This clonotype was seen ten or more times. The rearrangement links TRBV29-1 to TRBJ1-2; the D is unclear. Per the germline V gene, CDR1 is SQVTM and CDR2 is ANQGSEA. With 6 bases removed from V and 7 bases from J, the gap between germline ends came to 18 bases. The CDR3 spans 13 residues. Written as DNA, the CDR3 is TGCAGCGTAGACGAGGGAAGGGTATTTGGCTACACCTTC. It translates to CSVDEGRVFGYTF.

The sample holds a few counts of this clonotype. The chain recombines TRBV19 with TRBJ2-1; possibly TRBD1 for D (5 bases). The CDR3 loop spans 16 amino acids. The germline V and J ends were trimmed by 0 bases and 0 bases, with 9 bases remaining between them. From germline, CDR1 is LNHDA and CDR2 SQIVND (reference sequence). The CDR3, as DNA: TGTGCCAGTAGTATAGATCAGGGCTTCTCCTACAATGAGCAGTTCTTC. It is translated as CASSIDQGFSYNEQFF.

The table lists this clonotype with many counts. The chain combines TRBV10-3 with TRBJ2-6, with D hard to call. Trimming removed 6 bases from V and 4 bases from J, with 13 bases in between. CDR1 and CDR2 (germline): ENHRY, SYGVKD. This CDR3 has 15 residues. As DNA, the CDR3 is TGTGCCATCAGCGCGGACCGCCTCGGGGCCAACGTCCTGACTTTC. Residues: CAISADRLGANVLTF.

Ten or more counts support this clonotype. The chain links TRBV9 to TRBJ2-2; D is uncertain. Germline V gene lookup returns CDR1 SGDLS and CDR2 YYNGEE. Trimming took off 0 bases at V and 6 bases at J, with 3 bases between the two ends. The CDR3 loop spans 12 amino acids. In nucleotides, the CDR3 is TGTGCCAGCAGCGTAGTATCCGGGGAGCTGTTTTTT. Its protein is CASSVVSGELFF. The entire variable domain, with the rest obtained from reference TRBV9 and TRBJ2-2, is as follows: DSGVTQTPKHLITATGQRVTLRCSPRSGDLSVYWYQQSLDQGLQFLIQYYNGEERAKGNILERFSAQQFPDLHSELNLSSLELGDSALYFCASSVVSGELFFGEGSRLTVL.

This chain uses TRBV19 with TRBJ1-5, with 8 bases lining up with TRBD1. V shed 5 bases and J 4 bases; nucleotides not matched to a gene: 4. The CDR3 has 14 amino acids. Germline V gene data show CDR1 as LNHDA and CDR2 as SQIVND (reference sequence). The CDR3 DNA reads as TGTGCCAGTAGTGACACAGGGGGAAATCAGCCCCAGCATTTT. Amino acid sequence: CASSDTGGNQPQHF. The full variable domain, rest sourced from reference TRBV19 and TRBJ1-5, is DGGITQSPKYLFRKEGQNVTLSCEQNLNHDAMYWYRQDPGQGLRLIYYSQIVNDFQKGDIAEGYSVSREKKESFPLTVTSAQKNPTAFYLCASSDTGGNQPQHFGDGTRLSIL.

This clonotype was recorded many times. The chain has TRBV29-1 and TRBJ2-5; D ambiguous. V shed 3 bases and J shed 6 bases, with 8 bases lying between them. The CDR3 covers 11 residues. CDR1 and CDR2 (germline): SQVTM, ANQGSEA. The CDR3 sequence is CSVDNAQTQYF. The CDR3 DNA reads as TGCAGCGTTGATAACGCGCAGACCCAGTACTTC.

The CDR3 reads CASSEIGNRAYGYTF. In DNA, the CDR3 is TGTGCCAGCAGTGAAATAGGCAACAGGGCCTATGGCTACACCTTC. The J gene is TRBJ1-2, the V gene TRBV2; a possible D gene is TRBD1 (6 bases). Germline assignment: CDR1 SNHLY and CDR2 FYNNEI. Trimming removed 2 bases at V and 4 bases at J, with 14 bases between. This CDR3 is built from 15 residues. The full variable domain, with the rest looked up from reference TRBV2 and TRBJ1-2, is EPEVTQTPSHQVTQMGQEVILRCVPISNHLYFYWYRQILGQKVEFLVSFYNNEISEKSEIFDDQFSVERPDGSNFTLKIRSTKLEDSAMYFCASSEIGNRAYGYTFGSGTRLTVV.

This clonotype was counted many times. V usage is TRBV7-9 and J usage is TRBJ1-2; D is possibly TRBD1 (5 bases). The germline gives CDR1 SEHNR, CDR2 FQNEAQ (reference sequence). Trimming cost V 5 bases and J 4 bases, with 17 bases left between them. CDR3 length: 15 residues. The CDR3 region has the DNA TGTGCCAGCAGCCCGGGCCCTGGACACCTCTATGGCTACACCTTC. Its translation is CASSPGPGHLYGYTF.

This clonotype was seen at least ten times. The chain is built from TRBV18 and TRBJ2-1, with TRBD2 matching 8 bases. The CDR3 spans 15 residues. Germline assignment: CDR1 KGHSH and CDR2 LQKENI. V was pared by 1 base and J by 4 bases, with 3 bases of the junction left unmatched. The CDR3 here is CASSPLTSGYNEQFF. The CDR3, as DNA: TGTGCCAGCTCACCACTAACTAGCGGATACAATGAGCAGTTCTTC. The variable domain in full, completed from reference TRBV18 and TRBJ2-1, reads NAGVMQNPRHLVRRRGQEARLRCSPMKGHSHVYWYRQLPEEGLKFMVYLQKENIIDESGMPKERFSAEFPKEGPSILRIQQVVRGDSAAYFCASSPLTSGYNEQFFGPGTRLTVL.

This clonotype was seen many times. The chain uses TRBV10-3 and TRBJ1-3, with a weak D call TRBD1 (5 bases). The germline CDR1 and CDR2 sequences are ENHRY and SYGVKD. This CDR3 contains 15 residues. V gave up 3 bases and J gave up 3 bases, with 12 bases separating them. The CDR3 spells CAISEGDYGGNTIYF. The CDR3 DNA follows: TGTGCCATCAGTGAAGGGGACTACGGTGGAAACACCATATATTTT.

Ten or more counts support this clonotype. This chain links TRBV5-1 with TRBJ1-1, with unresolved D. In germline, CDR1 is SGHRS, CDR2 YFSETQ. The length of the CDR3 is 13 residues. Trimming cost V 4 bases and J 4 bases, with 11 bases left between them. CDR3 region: CASSVEVGTEAFF. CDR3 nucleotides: TGCGCCAGCAGCGTTGAGGTAGGCACTGAAGCTTTCTTT.